This TCR beta chain was captured in a study of blood T cell repertoires in COVID-19. Background on the study: Material from acute and convalescent COVID-19 was sourced from the United States, Italy and Spain. T cells, B-cell-depleted T cells, or PBMCs supplied cDNA or gDNA.

In the original analysis: Estimation of nucleated cell counts was performed using reference gene primer amplification. Assay used: immunoSEQ multiplex PCR; TCRdb lists only in-frame clones, some missing. The V and J calls and clone size are taken from that table; D and trimming were inferred from the DNA. The data contain roughly 160,000 clones, 65% to 85% of them singletons. This CDR3 has 13 amino acids. Germline V gene sequence: CDR1 SGHTA, CDR2 FQGTGA. The V gene end was trimmed by 5 bases and the J gene end by 4 bases; junction bases not matched to a gene: 3. The TCR was taken from a woman between 65 and 79 years old who had recovered from COVID-19. The rearrangement joins TRBV7-3 to TRBJ1-1; 8 bases map to TRBD1. The sample was peripheral blood. The CDR3 spells CASSQTGGTEAFF. Here the CDR3 DNA reads TGTGCCAGCAGCCAAACAGGGGGCACTGAAGCTTTCTTT.